A single T cell receptor (beta chain) is shown here with its context. Its target is not known. Per germline, CDR1 LGHNA and CDR2 YNFKEQ. This CDR3 has 15 residues. V was pared by 1 base and J by 5 bases, with 2 bases of the junction left unmatched. This sample was taken from a study of vaccination and CD4 T cells after COVID-19. Study summary: Post-COVID draws followed diagnosis by a median around 100 days (range 35 to 161). Notes on the study in general: Among those convalescent, a median 86.3% of reactive clones emerged solely post-vaccination.

The treatment was: approximately nine-day PBMC culture with coronavirus spike peptide pools or control peptides (ViraFEST assay). Peptide-pool expansion of antigen-specific T cells preceded TCR sequencing in ViraFEST. Over 1.5 million PBMCs went into each well for culture with roughly 10 IU/ml IL-2 and about 10 ug/ml peptide pools. Cultured CD4+ T-cell DNA underwent Oncomine TCR Beta short-read sequencing. TCRdb ran MiXCR on the PCR reads and lists one entry per CDR3 protein. The data hold about 18,000 distinct CDR3 sequences, with 45% to 60% observed a single time. The sequencing input was CD4+ T cells from blood, cultured in vitro. The J gene is TRBJ1-4, the V gene TRBV4-2; 9 bases match TRBD1. The receptor's source is a human donor who had recovered from COVID-19. Here the CDR3 reads CASSQVQGANEKLFF. In nucleotides, the CDR3 is TGTGCCAGCAGCCAAGTACAGGGGGCGAATGAAAAACTGTTTTTT.